A selection of T cell receptor beta chains follows, all from one sample in a study of shared clonotypes between healthy human individuals. Sequencing used immunoSEQ multiplex PCR; TCRdb keeps in-frame clones, though not all of them. The table records hundreds of thousands of clones, 90% to 97% of them present only once. Material: naive CD8+ T cells sorted from blood. These receptors were collected from a woman in her thirties in good health. Both conserved end residues are part of each CDR3.

j_gene: TRBJ1-1; v_gene: TRBV9; CDR3aa: CASSVATSMNTEAFF
j_gene: TRBJ1-2; v_gene: TRBV7-9; CDR3aa: CASSAGEAWGYTF
j_gene: TRBJ1-2; v_gene: TRBV29-1; CDR3aa: CSVENPPGHGYTF
j_gene: TRBJ2-2; v_gene: TRBV27; CDR3aa: CASSLSTLGHSNTGELFF
j_gene: TRBJ2-3; v_gene: TRBV19; CDR3aa: CASSIYTSGRADTQYF
j_gene: TRBJ2-7; v_gene: TRBV6-1; CDR3aa: CASSEATGPAYEQYF
j_gene: TRBJ2-3; v_gene: TRBV11-2; CDR3aa: CASSLDADTQYF
j_gene: TRBJ1-5; v_gene: TRBV7-9; CDR3aa: CASSSTDQPQHF
j_gene: TRBJ2-5; v_gene: TRBV7-9; CDR3aa: CASSSVMIRQETQYF
j_gene: TRBJ1-4; v_gene: TRBV15; CDR3aa: CATSDRRVTNEKLFF
j_gene: TRBJ2-1; v_gene: TRBV10-1; CDR3aa: CASSGVSYNEQFF
j_gene: TRBJ2-1; v_gene: TRBV7-9; CDR3aa: CASSLAVGEANEQFF
j_gene: TRBJ2-1; v_gene: TRBV2; CDR3aa: CASREGQTYNEQFF
j_gene: TRBJ2-1; v_gene: TRBV7-9; CDR3aa: CASRGEVEVEQFF
j_gene: TRBJ1-1; v_gene: TRBV28; CDR3aa: CASGELSGNTEAFF
j_gene: TRBJ1-2; v_gene: TRBV7-9; CDR3aa: CASSIIPFRTQRGGYTF
j_gene: TRBJ2-7; v_gene: TRBV2; CDR3aa: CASSERDSLYEQYF
j_gene: TRBJ2-3; v_gene: TRBV11-2; CDR3aa: CASSFAGTSTDTQYF
j_gene: TRBJ1-2; v_gene: TRBV6-5; CDR3aa: CASSYSGAGYTF
j_gene: TRBJ2-5; v_gene: TRBV9; CDR3aa: CASSVVGRDVPETQYF
j_gene: TRBJ2-7; v_gene: TRBV29-1; CDR3aa: CSVGSGSRGSEQYF
j_gene: TRBJ2-2; v_gene: TRBV6-6; CDR3aa: CASSPGTGNTGELFF
j_gene: TRBJ1-4; v_gene: TRBV27; CDR3aa: CASSPAAIRDRVEKLFF
j_gene: TRBJ1-1; v_gene: TRBV6-1; CDR3aa: CASRAATGNTEAFF
j_gene: TRBJ2-7; v_gene: TRBV4-2; CDR3aa: CASSQELGGRAYEQYF
j_gene: TRBJ2-5; v_gene: TRBV4-1; CDR3aa: CASSHPPGQVEETQYF
j_gene: TRBJ2-3; v_gene: TRBV5-1; CDR3aa: CASSLGDITDTQYF
j_gene: TRBJ2-7; v_gene: TRBV19; CDR3aa: CASSIFEGSSYEQYF
j_gene: TRBJ2-2; v_gene: TRBV27; CDR3aa: CASSLTGHTGELFF
j_gene: TRBJ1-3; v_gene: TRBV28; CDR3aa: CASSFDGVSGNTIYF
j_gene: TRBJ2-6; v_gene: TRBV7-6; CDR3aa: CASSLRGRVSGANVLTF
j_gene: TRBJ2-3; v_gene: TRBV7-9; CDR3aa: CASSLVSSGRYGDTQYF
j_gene: TRBJ2-5; v_gene: TRBV5-6; CDR3aa: CASSPGTGSETQYF
j_gene: TRBJ2-2; v_gene: TRBV2; CDR3aa: CASSETTSGKNTGELFF
j_gene: TRBJ1-1; v_gene: TRBV11-2; CDR3aa: CASSSGTGGINEAFF
j_gene: TRBJ2-7; v_gene: TRBV6-1; CDR3aa: CASSGEYSGKESYEQYF
j_gene: TRBJ2-3; v_gene: TRBV11-2; CDR3aa: CASNPLGHRADTQYF
j_gene: TRBJ2-7; v_gene: TRBV29-1; CDR3aa: CSYTRVDAYEQYF
j_gene: TRBJ2-2; v_gene: TRBV5-8; CDR3aa: CASSLISGRRTGELFF
j_gene: TRBJ2-1; v_gene: TRBV6-6; CDR3aa: CASSFGLAGANEQFF
j_gene: TRBJ2-1; v_gene: TRBV11-2; CDR3aa: CASSSPGAYNEQFF
j_gene: TRBJ2-1; v_gene: TRBV14; CDR3aa: CASSPYNEQFF
j_gene: TRBJ2-7; v_gene: TRBV7-9; CDR3aa: CASSLSGTAYEQYF
j_gene: TRBJ2-1; v_gene: TRBV7-9; CDR3aa: CASSPVGAGQGFF
j_gene: TRBJ2-1; v_gene: TRBV9; CDR3aa: CASSSLRRHEQFF
j_gene: TRBJ2-7; v_gene: TRBV5-5; CDR3aa: CASSGGTSGSRYEQYF
j_gene: TRBJ2-7; v_gene: TRBV5-1; CDR3aa: CASNPDLSSYEQYF
j_gene: TRBJ2-7; v_gene: TRBV6-5; CDR3aa: CASKLADLSYEQYF
j_gene: TRBJ1-5; v_gene: TRBV4-1; CDR3aa: CASSHTGTSQPQHF
j_gene: TRBJ1-1; v_gene: TRBV7-9; CDR3aa: CASRGQGRNTEAFF
j_gene: TRBJ1-2; v_gene: TRBV5-4; CDR3aa: CASSFGGTDYGYTF
j_gene: TRBJ2-7; v_gene: TRBV4-1; CDR3aa: CASSQRTTYEQYF
j_gene: TRBJ2-1; v_gene: TRBV27; CDR3aa: CASISPRGEQFF
j_gene: TRBJ1-1; v_gene: TRBV9; CDR3aa: CASSPGGGMNTEAFF